Following are 16 T cell receptor beta chains from one sample sequenced in a study of beta chain features in type 1 diabetes. Study-level findings and limits: When Type 1 diabetes patients were examined, their TCRB CDR3s proved moderately but significantly shorter in all four CD4+ subsets.

The entirety of the isolated RNA underwent reverse transcription, so expressed TCRB transcripts were sequenced. Data came from immunoSEQ multiplex PCR; TCRdb stores just in-frame clones and leaves some out. The data show 240,000 or so clones, with more than 11% seen just once and almost 0.02% held by the top ten. Their recognized antigens are unknown. The sample was naive CD4+ T cells from blood. These receptors all come from a man younger than 40 with type 1 diabetes.

The rearrangement links TRBV5-1 to TRBJ1-2, with 8 bases that match TRBD1. The J segment lost 8 bases and the V segment lost 0 bases, leaving 9 bases of the junction unmatched. The CDR3 covers 15 residues. Germline V gives CDR1 SGHRS, CDR2 YFSETQ. The CDR3 reads CASSLEGQEGRGYTF. The CDR3 DNA reads TGCGCCAGCAGCTTGGAGGGACAGGAGGGAAGGGGCTACACCTTC.

The chain combines TRBV9 with TRBJ1-4, with D perhaps matching TRBD1 (6 bases). V shed 4 bases and J shed 13 bases, with 23 bases lying between them. Germline V lookup: CDR1 SGDLS, CDR2 YYNGEE. The CDR3 totals 15 residues. CDR3 bases: TGTGCCAGCAGCACCGGGGGGACATCGACGTTTGGACTGTTTTTT. Translating it yields CASSTGGTSTFGLFF. Using reference TRBV9 and TRBJ1-4 for the parts outside the CDR3, the full variable domain is DSGVTQTPKHLITATGQRVTLRCSPRSGDLSVYWYQQSLDQGLQFLIQYYNGEERAKGNILERFSAQQFPDLHSELNLSSLELGDSALYFCASSTGGTSTFGLFFGSGTQLSVL.

The chain carries TRBV6-6 and TRBJ2-3; possible D gene TRBD1, 5 bases. The V end was cut by 2 bases, the J end by 0 bases, with 12 bases between. CDR1 is MNHNY, CDR2 SVGAGI, per germline (reference sequence). The CDR3 is made up of 16 amino acids. The CDR3 bases are TGTGCCAGCAGTTACCCCACAGGCTCTAGCACAGATACGCAGTATTTT. Protein product: CASSYPTGSSTDTQYF.

This clone appeared a few times. The chain employs TRBV6-1 and TRBJ1-2; TRBD1 agrees at 7 bases. Germline V gene data show CDR1 as MNHNS and CDR2 as SASEGT. After removal of 3 bases from V and 4 bases from J, the junction contained 8 bases not matched to a gene. CDR3 length: 15 amino acids. The CDR3 loop reads CASSEMGTAAYGYTF. The CDR3 nucleotides are TGTGCCAGCAGTGAGATGGGGACAGCAGCCTATGGCTACACCTTC.

This clone was recorded a few times. The chain couples TRBV11-3 to TRBJ2-1; D is perhaps TRBD1 (6 bases). V was cut by 6 bases and J by 10 bases, with 16 bases left in between. The CDR3 runs to 13 residues. Germline CDR1 and CDR2: SGHNT and YENEEA. The CDR3 bases are TGTGCCAGCAGTCCAAACAGGGCTCAAGAGCAGTTCTTC. Translating gives CASSPNRAQEQFF. Looking up the rest from reference TRBV11-3 and TRBJ2-1 gives the full variable domain: EAGVVQSPRYKIIEKKQPVAFWCNPISGHNTLYWYLQNLGQGPELLIRYENEEAVDDSQLPKDRFSAERLKGVDSTLKIQPAELGDSAVYLCASSPNRAQEQFFGPGTRLTVL.

Only a few counts were recorded for this clone. The rearrangement links TRBV28 to TRBJ2-1, with 11 positions matching TRBD2. The CDR3 has 15 amino acids. The germline V gene encodes CDR1 MDHEN and CDR2 SYDVKM. After removal of 4 bases from V and 8 bases from J, the junction contained 7 bases not matched to a gene. The DNA of the CDR3 is TGTGCCAGCAGTTCCGGGACTAGCGGCCGTGATGAGCAGTTCTTC. Translation gives CASSSGTSGRDEQFF. Together with reference TRBV28 and TRBJ2-1, the CDR3 gives the full variable domain: DVKVTQSSRYLVKRTGEKVFLECVQDMDHENMFWYRQDPGLGLRLIYFSYDVKMKEKGDIPEGYSVSREKKERFSLILESASTNQTSMYLCASSSGTSGRDEQFFGPGTRLTVL.

J is TRBJ2-2 and V is TRBV7-2; TRBD2 aligns across 9 bases. The CDR3 extends over 15 amino acids. Per the germline V gene, CDR1 is SGHTA and CDR2 is FQGNSA. Trimming removed 4 bases from V and 8 bases from J; junction bases left unmatched: 8. The CDR3 DNA is TGTGCCAGCAGCTCGATGTTGCTAGCGGGGGGGGAGCTGTTTTTT. This translates into CASSSMLLAGGELFF.

This clone was counted a few times. This sequence joins TRBV29-1 and TRBJ2-7; 8 bases align to TRBD1. With V trimmed by 7 bases and J by 2 bases, 7 bases remained unmatched. Germline lookup yields CDR1 SQVTM and CDR2 ANQGSEA. The CDR3 spans 13 residues. CDR3 region: CSAARGRPYEQYF. CDR3 nucleotides: TGCAGCGCCGCCAGGGGGCGCCCCTACGAGCAGTACTTC.

In this sample, this clone turned up a few times. V is TRBV12-5 and J is TRBJ1-4, with D possibly TRBD1 on 5 matching bases. CDR1 is LGHNT, CDR2 FRNRAP, per germline. The CDR3 is made up of 14 amino acids. V dropped 4 bases and J dropped 7 bases, with 13 bases sitting between them. CDR3 in DNA: TGTGCTAGTGGTTCAGGGCAGCCGGGTGAAAAACTGTTTTTT. Protein: CASGSGQPGEKLFF.

This clone was found a few times. The chain links TRBV2 to TRBJ1-6, with 9 bases fitting TRBD1. The J segment lost 7 bases and the V segment lost 2 bases, leaving 3 bases of the junction unmatched. CDR1 SNHLY and CDR2 FYNNEI come from the germline V gene. This CDR3 has 15 amino acids. CDR3 nucleotides: TGTGCCAGCAGTGAATTAGGGACAGGGAATTCACCCCTCCACTTT. This encodes CASSELGTGNSPLHF.

In its sample, this clone was seen a few times. The CDR3 DNA is TGTGCCAGCAGCCAGGGGGGAAGAGACACTGAAGCTTTCTTT. This codes for CASSQGGRDTEAFF. V is TRBV4-2 and J is TRBJ1-1; weak D call: TRBD1 (5 bases). V dropped 3 bases and J dropped 3 bases, with 11 bases sitting between them. The CDR3 has 14 amino acids. Germline V gene data show CDR1 as LGHNA and CDR2 as YNFKEQ.

This clone has a handful of counts. The chain carries TRBV4-1 and TRBJ1-5, with 8 bases that match TRBD1. The CDR3 runs to 16 residues. With 4 bases clipped from V and 6 bases from J, the junction kept 11 bases outside the gene matches. CDR1 is MGHRA, CDR2 YSYEKL, per germline. The CDR3 DNA is TGCGCCAGCAGCCCAGTCGGACAGGGTCTGGCTCAGCCCCAGCATTTT. It encodes CASSPVGQGLAQPQHF.

This chain connects TRBV9 to TRBJ2-3; TRBD2 agrees at 7 bases. The CDR3 loop spans 15 amino acids. Germline V gives CDR1 SGDLS, CDR2 YYNGEE. V gave up 1 base and J gave up 4 bases; unmatched junction bases: 6. The CDR3 DNA is TGTGCCAGCAGCGTACAGGGACTACGGGCAGATACGCAGTATTTT. Residues: CASSVQGLRADTQYF.

The V call is TRBV5-4, the J call TRBJ2-7; 7 bases align to TRBD1. The CDR3 has 13 amino acids. V trimming: 3 bases; J trimming: 3 bases; junction bases outside the gene matches: 3. CDR1 and CDR2 (germline): SGHNT, YYREEE (reference sequence). CDR3 coding DNA: TGTGCCAGCAGCTGGGGACAGCACTACGAGCAGTACTTC. Translated: CASSWGQHYEQYF.

This clone was observed a few times. This chain uses TRBV5-1 with TRBJ2-1; D is perhaps TRBD2 (7 bases). The ends were cut back, 0 bases at V and 4 bases at J, with 17 bases in the middle. The CDR3 length is 17 residues. The germline V gene encodes CDR1 SGHRS and CDR2 YFSETQ. The CDR3 DNA reads TGCGCCAGCAGCTTGGCCGGCGGGGGCAGCCTGTACAATGAGCAGTTCTTC. Translation: CASSLAGGGSLYNEQFF.

This sequence joins TRBV7-9 and TRBJ1-2; the D is unclear. This CDR3 comprises 14 residues. Between the trimmed V and J ends, which lost 8 bases and 0 bases, there was a span of 13 bases. From germline, CDR1 is SEHNR and CDR2 FQNEAQ (reference sequence). CDR3 protein: CASGGQDPNYGYTF. CDR3 coding DNA: TGTGCCAGCGGAGGCCAGGACCCTAACTATGGCTACACCTTC.